These 32 T cell receptor beta chains were all obtained from the same sample, sequenced in a study of cytomegalovirus exposure and HLA in healthy donors. This PCR relied on a set of 60 Vbeta primers and 13 Jbeta primers. Method: immunoSEQ multiplex PCR; TCRdb's copy keeps in-frame clones and lacks some. Of hundreds of thousands of clones listed, about 87% are singletons. The sequencing input was PBMCs. Source of these receptors: a woman under 30 in good health and CMV-seronegative.

The chain joins TRBV6-5 to TRBJ2-4; a weak D match, TRBD2 (6 bases). The CDR3 sequence is 14 residues long. V lost 0 bases and J lost 6, with 9 bases in between. Germline CDR1 reads MNHEY; CDR2 reads SVGAGI. CDR3 protein: CASSYSGTPNIQYF. DNA for the CDR3: TGTGCCAGCAGTTACTCCGGGACTCCAAACATTCAGTACTTC.

V and J are TRBV5-4 and TRBJ2-2; TRBD1 is a possible D gene (6 bases). Germline V gives CDR1 SGHNT, CDR2 YYREEE (reference sequence). The CDR3 runs to 15 residues. The V and J ends lost 4 bases and 4 bases respectively, with 14 bases between them. DNA for the CDR3: TGTGCCAGCAGCCCCGACAGGCCAGGCACCGGGGAGCTGTTTTTT. Its protein is CASSPDRPGTGELFF.

This clone was counted once. The identical CDR3 is also encoded by other nucleotide sequences in the sample. The chain recombines TRBV4-2 with TRBJ2-3; D gene unclear. CDR1 and CDR2 from the germline V gene are LGHNA and YNFKEQ. The germline V and J ends were trimmed by 1 base and 5 bases, with 4 bases remaining between them. The CDR3 spans 12 residues. The CDR3 nucleotides read TGTGCCAGCAGCCAAGGCGGAGATACGCAGTATTTT. This translates into CASSQGGDTQYF.

The V call is TRBV28, the J call TRBJ2-1, with TRBD2 matching 8 bases. Germline lookup yields CDR1 MDHEN and CDR2 SYDVKM. The CDR3 length is 13 residues. Losses at the gene ends were 6 bases for V and 10 bases for J; bases not matched to a gene: 8. CDR3: CASSGGASDEQFF. The CDR3 bases are TGTGCCAGCAGCGGGGGGGCCTCTGACGAGCAGTTCTTC.

The rearrangement uses TRBV5-4 and TRBJ2-3; perhaps TRBD2 as D (5 bases). The V and J ends lost 2 bases and 6 bases respectively, with 16 bases between them. CDR3 size: 15 residues. CDR1 and CDR2 from the germline V gene are SGHNT and YYREEE (reference sequence). CDR3 nucleotide sequence: TGTGCCAGCAGCTTCGTAGCGCACCCGGGGGATACGCAGTATTTT. The encoded protein is CASSFVAHPGDTQYF.

The chain carries TRBV6-5 and TRBJ1-1; D might be TRBD1 (5 bases). Germline V gene lookup returns CDR1 MNHEY and CDR2 SVGAGI. Trimming pared 0 bases from V and 6 bases from J, leaving 17 bases between. This CDR3 contains 16 residues. As DNA, the CDR3 is TGTGCCAGCAGTTACTCAAGAGTAGGGGTAGGGGCTGAAGCTTTCTTT. This translates into CASSYSRVGVGAEAFF.

The chain carries TRBV10-2 and TRBJ1-2; unclear D gene. CDR3 length equals 13 residues. CDR1 and CDR2 (germline): WSHSY, SAAADI. V lost 7 bases, J lost 3 bases, and 12 bases lay in between. This CDR3 is CASTEGRYYGYTF. The DNA of the CDR3 is TGCGCCAGCACCGAGGGCCGATACTATGGCTACACCTTC.

This clone was counted a single time. A junction end diverges from the germline sequence, so it may reflect a read error. Different DNA sequences within this sample yield the same CDR3. This CDR3 is CATQGSSYNSPLHF. In nucleotides, the CDR3 is TGTGCCACCCAGGGGAGCTCCTATAATTCCCCCCTCCACTTT. The chain joins TRBV2 to TRBJ1-6; possible D gene TRBD1, 6 bases. The CDR3 is 14 residues long. Germline-derived CDR1 and CDR2 are SNHLY and FYNNEI. Complete variable domain (other parts from reference TRBV2 and TRBJ1-6): EPEVTQTPSHQVTQMGQEVILRCVPISNHLYFYWYRQILGQKVEFLVSFYNNEISEKSEIFDDQFSVERPDGSNFTLKIRSTKLEDSAMYFCATQGSSYNSPLHFGNGTRLTVT.

This sequence joins TRBV7-9 and TRBJ2-7, with D possibly matching TRBD2 (5 bases). V was trimmed by 0 bases and J by 3 bases, leaving 15 bases between them. The CDR3 extends over 16 amino acids. CDR1 SEHNR and CDR2 FQNEAQ come from the germline V gene (reference sequence). This CDR3 reads CASSLAEAHKGYEQYF. The CDR3 DNA is TGTGCCAGCAGCTTAGCGGAGGCACATAAAGGCTACGAGCAGTACTTC.

The V call is TRBV7-6, the J call TRBJ2-2, with D perhaps TRBD2 (5 bases). Germline loops: CDR1 SGHVS, CDR2 FNYEAQ. Trimming stripped 5 bases from V and 4 bases from J, with 8 bases between. The CDR3 is made up of 13 amino acids. CDR3 nucleotides: TGTGCCAGCAGCCCCGAGGGCACCGGGGAGCTGTTTTTT. Translating gives CASSPEGTGELFF.

The rearrangement joins TRBV9 to TRBJ2-1; D uncertain. V dropped 0 bases and J dropped 3 bases, with 10 bases sitting between them. This CDR3 contains 15 residues. In germline, CDR1 is SGDLS, CDR2 YYNGEE. The CDR3 reads CASSVGAPHYNEQFF. The CDR3 DNA sequence: TGTGCCAGCAGCGTAGGGGCACCGCACTACAATGAGCAGTTCTTC.

The V and J genes are TRBV27 and TRBJ2-2, with 9 bases fitting TRBD1. This CDR3 comprises 17 residues. The V gene's germline CDR1 is MNHEY and CDR2 SMNVEV (reference sequence). Losses at the gene ends were 7 bases for V and 2 bases for J; bases not matched to a gene: 11. Written as DNA, the CDR3 is TGTGCCAGCACCTTGGGGGTGGGACAGGGTAACACCGGGGAGCTGTTTTTT. This codes for CASTLGVGQGNTGELFF.

This chain connects TRBV7-3 to TRBJ2-3; unclear D gene. This CDR3 contains 12 residues. V lost 5 bases and J 4 bases, leaving 7 bases between the germline ends. Looked up from germline, CDR1 is SGHTA and CDR2 is FQGTGA. CDR3 residues: CASSPFPDTQYF. CDR3 DNA sequence: TGTGCCAGCAGCCCATTCCCAGATACGCAGTATTTT. Together with reference TRBV7-3 and TRBJ2-3, the CDR3 gives the full variable domain: GAGVSQTPSNKVTEKGKYVELRCDPISGHTALYWYRQSLGQGPEFLIYFQGTGAADDSGLPNDRFFAVRPEGSVSTLKIQRTERGDSAVYLCASSPFPDTQYFGPGTRLTVL.

The chain is built from TRBV11-1 and TRBJ2-7; 7 bases are a match to TRBD1. The CDR3 runs 15 residues. CDR1 and CDR2 (germline): SGHAT, FQDESV (reference sequence). J gave up 0 bases and V 3 bases, and 5 bases lay outside the gene matches. In DNA, the CDR3 is TGTGCCAGCAGCTTTGGGGGACAGTCCTCCTACGAGCAGTACTTC. Protein: CASSFGGQSSYEQYF.

This clone was detected only once. An end of the junction differs from the germline gene, which may be a read error. The V gene is TRBV6-5, the J gene TRBJ2-1; tentatively, D is TRBD1 (6 bases). The CDR3 runs to 11 residues. CDR1 is MNHEY and CDR2 is SVGAGI in the germline V gene. CDR3 in DNA: TGTGCCACCGGACGGGGACACTCGATGGTCTTC. It yields the protein CATGRGHSMVF.

The rearrangement links TRBV27 to TRBJ2-1; TRBD2 agrees at 11 bases. There are 14 residues in the CDR3. The J segment lost 4 bases and the V segment lost 6 bases, leaving 2 bases of the junction unmatched. The germline V gene has CDR1 MNHEY and CDR2 SMNVEV (reference sequence). The CDR3 loop is CASRGLAAYNEQFF. The CDR3 DNA sequence: TGTGCCAGCAGGGGACTAGCGGCTTACAATGAGCAGTTCTTC.

V gene TRBV29-1 combines with J gene TRBJ2-7; possible D gene TRBD1, 6 bases. Germline values: CDR1 SQVTM, CDR2 ANQGSEA. This CDR3 spans 13 amino acids. V lost 4 bases and J 3 bases, leaving 13 bases between the germline ends. The CDR3 DNA reads as TGCAGCGTTGCCCCAGGGGTAGGCTACGAGCAGTACTTC. It yields the protein CSVAPGVGYEQYF.

This chain links TRBV19 with TRBJ1-4; no clear D gene. The CDR3 consists of 16 residues. V was pared by 8 bases and J by 0 bases, with 16 bases between. Germline CDR1 and CDR2: LNHDA and SQIVND (reference sequence). CDR3 coding DNA: TGTGCCAGTCCCAAGAGCGAGAGTCCAACTAATGAAAAACTGTTTTTT. The encoded protein is CASPKSESPTNEKLFF.

This chain joins TRBV29-1 and TRBJ1-2; D is ambiguous. The CDR3 covers 11 residues. Germline V gene data show CDR1 as SQVTM and CDR2 as ANQGSEA. The ends were cut back, 0 bases at V and 4 bases at J, with 3 bases in the middle. CDR3 loop: CSVEDRYGYTF. The CDR3, as DNA: TGCAGCGTTGAAGACCGCTATGGCTACACCTTC. The full variable domain, with the rest looked up from reference TRBV29-1 and TRBJ1-2, is SAVISQKPSRDICQRGTSLTIQCQVDSQVTMMFWYRQQPGQSLTLIATANQGSEATYESGFVIDKFPISRPNLTFSTLTVSNMSPEDSSIYLCSVEDRYGYTFGSGTRLTVV.

The V call is TRBV11-3, the J call TRBJ1-1; perhaps TRBD1 as D (5 bases). V lost 5 bases to trimming and J lost 3 bases, with 19 bases between them. The CDR3 extends over 16 amino acids. Germline lookup yields CDR1 SGHNT and CDR2 YENEEA. This CDR3 is CASSPGGLKSDTEAFF. The CDR3 DNA follows: TGTGCCAGCAGCCCCGGGGGATTGAAATCGGACACTGAAGCTTTCTTT. Using reference TRBV11-3 and TRBJ1-1 for the parts outside the CDR3, the full variable domain is EAGVVQSPRYKIIEKKQPVAFWCNPISGHNTLYWYLQNLGQGPELLIRYENEEAVDDSQLPKDRFSAERLKGVDSTLKIQPAELGDSAVYLCASSPGGLKSDTEAFFGQGTRLTVV.

The CDR3 bases are TGTGCCAGCAGCTTGGACGGGACAGGGAACACTGAAGCTTTCTTT. Translating gives CASSLDGTGNTEAFF. The V gene is TRBV5-4, the J gene TRBJ1-1; TRBD1 aligns across 8 bases. CDR3 length: 15 amino acids. Losses at the gene ends were 0 bases for V and 1 base for J; bases not matched to a gene: 2. Germline V gene lookup returns CDR1 SGHNT and CDR2 YYREEE (reference sequence).

This chain connects TRBV30 to TRBJ1-2, with 8 bases matching TRBD1. J was trimmed by 5 bases and V by 0 bases; bases with no gene match: 8. This CDR3 has 15 residues. The germline V gene encodes CDR1 GTSNPN and CDR2 SVGIG (reference sequence). As DNA, the CDR3 is TGTGCCTGGAGTGTCGGACAGGGCATGAGGTATGGCTACACCTTC. This sequence encodes CAWSVGQGMRYGYTF.

The chain employs TRBV27 and TRBJ1-2, with 9 nucleotides matching TRBD1. With V trimmed by 9 bases and J by 1 base, 12 bases remained unmatched. CDR1 is MNHEY, CDR2 SMNVEV, per germline (reference sequence). There are 16 residues in the CDR3. CDR3 nucleotide sequence: TGTGCCAGATATATGGACAGGGGCGGCGGTAACTATGGCTACACCTTC. Amino acid sequence: CARYMDRGGGNYGYTF.

This clone was counted between two and nine times. The genes are TRBV25-1 and TRBJ1-1; D unresolved. This CDR3 region has 13 residues. V was clipped by 0 bases and J by 3 bases, with 5 bases between them. Looked up from germline, CDR1 is MGHDK and CDR2 is SYGVNS. CDR3 protein: CASSEYSDTEAFF. The CDR3 DNA follows: TGTGCCAGCAGTGAATACTCAGACACTGAAGCTTTCTTT.

The chain is built from TRBV19 and TRBJ2-1, with a weak D call TRBD1 (5 bases). V lost 6 bases and J lost 1, with 13 bases in between. The germline CDR1 and CDR2 sequences are LNHDA and SQIVND (reference sequence). CDR3 size: 15 residues. As DNA, the CDR3 is TGTGCCAGTAGCCCAGGACCAGGGTCCTACAATGAGCAGTTCTTC. Protein sequence: CASSPGPGSYNEQFF.

The V call is TRBV9, the J call TRBJ1-2; 7 bases are a match to TRBD1. Germline V gene sequence: CDR1 SGDLS, CDR2 YYNGEE. Unmatched junction bases numbered 13, after V lost 3 bases and J lost 5 bases. The CDR3 has 16 amino acids. CDR3 loop: CASSAPRQGDWYGYTF. The CDR3 nucleotides read TGTGCCAGCAGCGCCCCAAGGCAGGGGGATTGGTATGGCTACACCTTC.

V gene TRBV6-5 combines with J gene TRBJ1-5; D is ambiguous. Germline V gene sequence: CDR1 MNHEY, CDR2 SVGAGI. V gave up 10 bases and J gave up 3 bases, with 19 bases separating them. The CDR3 is made up of 15 amino acids. As DNA, the CDR3 is TGTGCCACCGAGGGAGACACCATCTTCAATCAGCCCCAGCATTTT. It is translated as CATEGDTIFNQPQHF.

The CDR3 bases are TGTGCCAGCTTAGAGACAGGAGGCAATCAGCCCCAGCATTTT. Translation gives CASLETGGNQPQHF. The V and J genes are TRBV6-1 and TRBJ1-5; D might be TRBD1 (6 bases). V was clipped by 8 bases and J by 2 bases, with 13 bases between them. The CDR3 spans 14 residues. Germline V gene lookup returns CDR1 MNHNS and CDR2 SASEGT.

The V and J genes are TRBV5-4 and TRBJ1-1, with D perhaps TRBD1 (6 bases). The V end was cut by 9 bases, the J end by 1 base, with 25 bases between. The CDR3 spans 17 residues. Per germline, CDR1 SGHNT and CDR2 YYREEE (reference sequence). The CDR3 loop is CATQEASPGHQNTEAFF. The CDR3 DNA is TGTGCCACCCAAGAAGCATCACCGGGACACCAGAACACTGAAGCTTTCTTT.

CDR3 in amino acids: CASRRTGGSAYGYTF. DNA of the CDR3: TGTGCCAGCAGGAGGACAGGGGGGTCGGCCTATGGCTACACCTTC. The chain couples TRBV2 to TRBJ1-2; 10 positions match TRBD1. The germline CDR1 and CDR2 sequences are SNHLY and FYNNEI. With V trimmed by 6 bases and J by 4 bases, 8 bases remained unmatched. This CDR3 is 15 amino acids long.

Regarding this clone: An end of the junction does not agree with germline; a read error may underlie this. V is TRBV7-9 and J is TRBJ1-1; D unclear. The germline CDR1 and CDR2 sequences are SEHNR and FQNEAQ (reference sequence). This CDR3 comprises 13 residues. CDR3 sequence reads: CSSSPSGNTEAFF. The CDR3, as DNA: TGTTCCAGCAGCCCCTCGGGGAACACTGAAGCTTTCTTT.

The chain recombines TRBV6-1 with TRBJ1-3; D gene unclear. Trimming took off 4 bases at V and 0 bases at J, with 10 bases between the two ends. Germline CDR1 reads MNHNS; CDR2 reads SASEGT. This CDR3 has 15 residues. CDR3 residues: CASSASQISGNTIYF. The CDR3 DNA reads TGTGCCAGCAGTGCGTCACAGATCTCTGGAAACACCATATATTTT.